The 26 T cell receptor beta chains given below trace back to one sample, sequenced in a study of T-cell reconstitution after alpha-beta-depleted transplantation in children. As it was prepared, the TCRbeta library received unique molecular identifiers. In TCRdb, the PCR reads were re-called with MiXCR into one record per CDR3 protein. This sample has hundreds of thousands of distinct CDR3 sequences, with 13% found just once. Sample: PBMCs, taken from the stem cell graft. The receptors come from a human donor who donated a stem cell graft to a child with Fanconi anemia.

This chain links TRBV7-9 with TRBJ1-2, with TRBD1 matching 7 bases. V lost 6 bases to trimming and J lost 6 bases; unmatched junction nucleotides: 7. The CDR3 runs to 13 residues. Looked up from germline, CDR1 is SEHNR and CDR2 is FQNEAQ (reference sequence). The CDR3 DNA reads as TGTGCCAGCAGTCCGGACAGGATCCATGGCTACACCTTC. Translation: CASSPDRIHGYTF.

This clonotype came up a few times. The CDR3 sequence is CASRNRGMNTEAFF. The CDR3 DNA reads as TGTGCCAGTAGGAACAGGGGCATGAACACTGAAGCTTTCTTT. V and J are TRBV19 and TRBJ1-1, with TRBD1 matching over 7 bases. V shed 6 bases and J 0 bases; nucleotides not matched to a gene: 4. The CDR3 is 14 residues long. Germline V gene lookup returns CDR1 LNHDA and CDR2 SQIVND (reference sequence).

This clonotype was detected ten times or more. V usage is TRBV6-2 or TRBV6-3 and J usage is TRBJ2-5, with no clear D. Germline V gene lookup returns CDR1 MNHEY and CDR2 SVGEGT. V was clipped by 7 bases and J by 5 bases, with 8 bases between them. The CDR3 runs 11 residues. The chain's CDR3 is CASMAVETQYF. CDR3 bases: TGTGCCAGCATGGCAGTCGAGACCCAGTACTTC.

This clonotype occurred many times. The rearrangement links TRBV12-3 or TRBV12-4 to TRBJ2-1, with unresolved D. The CDR3 consists of 16 residues. Trimming pared 0 bases from V and 5 bases from J, leaving 14 bases between. The CDR3 here is CASSLALEVGNNEQFF. CDR3 DNA sequence: TGTGCCAGCAGTTTAGCGCTGGAAGTGGGCAACAATGAGCAGTTCTTC.

Written as DNA, the CDR3 is TGCGCCAGCAGCCAAGATTGGGGGATGGCTTACGAGCAGTACTTC. Amino acids: CASSQDWGMAYEQYF. V and J are TRBV4-3 and TRBJ2-7; D may be TRBD1 or TRBD2 (5 bases each). The CDR3 totals 15 residues. The germline gives CDR1 LGHNA, CDR2 YSLEER. Trimming removed 0 bases at V and 4 bases at J, with 13 bases between.

This clonotype was counted ten times or more. The chain employs TRBV5-1 and TRBJ2-3; weak D call: TRBD1 (6 bases). This CDR3 contains 14 residues. The germline V and J ends were trimmed by 2 bases and 2 bases, with 9 bases remaining between them. Germline CDR1 is SGHRS and CDR2 is YFSETQ. The CDR3 loop is CASSLGQTTDTQYF. In nucleotides, the CDR3 is TGCGCCAGCAGCTTAGGACAGACCACAGATACGCAGTATTTT.

This clonotype was observed many times. The V gene is TRBV20-1, the J gene TRBJ2-5; tentatively, D is TRBD1 (5 bases). Per the germline V gene, CDR1 is DFQATT and CDR2 is SNEGSKA (reference sequence). Trimming stripped 3 bases from V and 3 bases from J, with 11 bases between. The CDR3 consists of 13 residues. For the CDR3, the DNA is TGCAGTGCTAGTGACAGTGCGAAAGAGACCCAGTACTTC. It codes for CSASDSAKETQYF.

This clonotype was detected many times. This chain connects TRBV12-3 or TRBV12-4 to TRBJ2-7, with a weak D call TRBD2 (6 bases). The CDR3 length is 14 residues. V dropped 3 bases and J dropped 5 bases, with 14 bases sitting between them. CDR3 DNA sequence: TGTGCCAGCAGTTTCGGCGGAGGGAGGAACGAGCAGTACTTC. This translates into CASSFGGGRNEQYF.

In its sample, this clonotype was seen many times. The chain couples TRBV5-1 to TRBJ2-1, with TRBD1 identical over 9 bases. Germline trimming cut 0 bases from V and 7 bases from J; bases unmatched to any gene: 8. Germline assignment: CDR1 SGHRS and CDR2 YFSETQ. This CDR3 contains 16 residues. The CDR3 sequence: CASSLEQGARVNEQFF. CDR3 sequence (DNA): TGCGCCAGCAGCTTGGAACAGGGGGCGCGAGTGAATGAGCAGTTCTTC.

This clonotype was found a few times. The chain links TRBV29-1 to TRBJ1-1; TRBD1 agrees at 8 bases. The CDR3 consists of 12 residues. V was pared by 7 bases and J by 8 bases, with 9 bases of the junction left unmatched. Looked up from germline, CDR1 is SQVTM and CDR2 is ANQGSEA. The CDR3: CSGRTGNSEAFF. Here the CDR3 DNA reads TGCAGCGGTCGGACAGGGAATTCCGAAGCTTTCTTT.

This clonotype was counted only a few times. This rearrangement joins TRBV29-1 to TRBJ1-4; 7 bases fit TRBD1. From germline, CDR1 is SQVTM and CDR2 ANQGSEA. This CDR3 region has 13 residues. After removal of 4 bases from V and 3 bases from J, the junction contained 2 bases not matched to a gene. The CDR3 here is CSVGGTANEKLFF. The CDR3 nucleotides are TGCAGCGTTGGTGGGACAGCTAATGAAAAACTGTTTTTT. The whole variable domain, remainder taken from reference TRBV29-1 and TRBJ1-4, is SAVISQKPSRDICQRGTSLTIQCQVDSQVTMMFWYRQQPGQSLTLIATANQGSEATYESGFVIDKFPISRPNLTFSTLTVSNMSPEDSSIYLCSVGGTANEKLFFGSGTQLSVL.

There are a few counts of this clonotype. The chain is built from TRBV5-1 and TRBJ1-1, with 7 bases aligning to TRBD1. CDR3 length: 14 residues. The germline V gene has CDR1 SGHRS and CDR2 YFSETQ. The V gene end was trimmed by 4 bases and the J gene end by 4 bases; junction bases not matched to a gene: 7. The CDR3 DNA is TGCGCCAGCAGCATAGGGGGCGAGGGCACTGAAGCTTTCTTT. Its protein is CASSIGGEGTEAFF.

This clonotype came up many times. The chain has TRBV7-9 and TRBJ1-2; tentative D call: TRBD1 (6 bases). Germline CDR1 and CDR2: SEHNR and FQNEAQ (reference sequence). V was shortened by 5 bases and J by 7 bases, with 17 bases between the two germline ends. The CDR3 has 14 amino acids. The CDR3 nucleotides read TGTGCCAGCAGCCCCTTAGGGGGAACTAGTGGCTACACCTTC. Encoded protein: CASSPLGGTSGYTF. The full variable domain, completed using reference TRBV7-9 and TRBJ1-2, is DTGVSQNPRHKITKRGQNVTFRCDPISEHNRLYWYRQTLGQGPEFLTYFQNEAQLEKSRLLSDRFSAERPKGSFSTLEIQRTEQGDSAMYLCASSPLGGTSGYTFGSGTRLTVV.

Only a few counts were recorded for this clonotype. This chain links TRBV5-1 with TRBJ2-2, with a weak D call TRBD1 (6 bases). CDR1 is SGHRS, CDR2 YFSETQ, per germline. Between the trimmed V and J ends, which lost 4 bases and 2 bases, there was a span of 18 bases. The CDR3 totals 17 residues. CDR3 DNA sequence: TGCGCCAGCAGCCAAAACCCTGGACAGATCAACACCGGGGAGCTGTTTTTT. Its translation is CASSQNPGQINTGELFF.

This chain connects TRBV29-1 to TRBJ2-1; a possible D gene is TRBD1 (5 bases). CDR3 size: 16 residues. Germline lookup yields CDR1 SQVTM and CDR2 ANQGSEA. V was shortened by 1 base and J by 0 bases, with 13 bases between the two germline ends. The CDR3 nucleotides read TGCAGCGTTGAAGGTGACAGTACCAGCTCCTACAATGAGCAGTTCTTC. Translating it yields CSVEGDSTSSYNEQFF.

The chain uses TRBV12-3 or TRBV12-4 and TRBJ2-1, with D maybe TRBD2 (6 bases). V gave up 3 bases and J gave up 10 bases, with 10 bases separating them. The CDR3 is 12 amino acids. DNA of the CDR3: TGTGCCAGCAGTTTTGGGGGGTCGGAGCAGTTCTTC. Its protein product is CASSFGGSEQFF.

Only a few counts were recorded for this clonotype. J is TRBJ2-2 and V is TRBV18; D gene unclear. This CDR3 comprises 14 residues. The V gene lost 2 bases and the J gene lost 8 bases, with 12 bases spanning the gap. CDR1 is KGHSH, CDR2 LQKENI, per germline. The CDR3 region is CASSPDLPGGELFF. CDR3 bases: TGTGCCAGCTCACCAGATCTCCCCGGGGGGGAGCTGTTTTTT.

This clonotype turned up a few times. The chain has TRBV19 and TRBJ1-5, with D hard to call. CDR1 and CDR2 (germline): LNHDA, SQIVND (reference sequence). The V end lost 3 bases, the J end lost 0 bases, and 6 bases lay between the germline ends. The CDR3 totals 14 residues. In nucleotides, the CDR3 is TGTGCCAGTAGTATGTTGGATAGCAATCAGCCCCAGCATTTT. Translated, it gives CASSMLDSNQPQHF.

This clonotype came up a few times. J is TRBJ1-1 and V is TRBV5-6; 9 bases fit TRBD1. This CDR3 region has 14 residues. J lost 6 bases, V lost 1 base, and 4 bases had no gene match. Germline V lookup: CDR1 SGHDT, CDR2 YYEEEE. The DNA of the CDR3 is TGTGCCAGCAGCTTGCGGGACAGGGTACCTGAAGCTTTCTTT. It codes for CASSLRDRVPEAFF. Full variable domain (outside the CDR3, taken from reference TRBV5-6 and TRBJ1-1): DAGVTQSPTHLIKTRGQQVTLRCSPKSGHDTVSWYQQALGQGPQFIFQYYEEEERQRGNFPDRFSGHQFPNYSSELNVNALLLGDSALYLCASSLRDRVPEAFFGQGTRLTVV.

Ten or more counts support this clonotype. This CDR3 is CASSYSLTAYEQYF. For the CDR3, the DNA is TGTGCCAGCAGTTACTCTCTCACCGCGTACGAGCAGTACTTC. The chain combines TRBV6-5 with TRBJ2-7, with unresolved D. CDR1 and CDR2 (germline): MNHEY, SVGAGI. Trimming pared 0 bases from V and 4 bases from J, leaving 10 bases between. This CDR3 contains 14 residues.

The V and J genes are TRBV6-1 and TRBJ1-1; 8 nucleotides agree with TRBD1. The CDR3 totals 14 residues. V dropped 3 bases and J dropped 4; count of bases not matched to a gene: 4. CDR1 MNHNS and CDR2 SASEGT come from the germline V gene. CDR3 sequence (DNA): TGTGCCAGCAGTGAGGACAGGGTGGGCACTGAAGCTTTCTTT. It yields the protein CASSEDRVGTEAFF.

The chain combines TRBV5-1 with TRBJ1-5; 7 bases fit TRBD1. The CDR3 is 15 residues long. The trim removed 4 bases at V and 5 bases at J, leaving 9 bases unmatched. Germline V gene sequence: CDR1 SGHRS, CDR2 YFSETQ. Here the CDR3 reads CASSPTTGLDQPQHF. In DNA form, the CDR3 reads TGCGCCAGCAGCCCGACGACAGGGCTGGATCAGCCCCAGCATTTT.

This clonotype was picked up many times. The CDR3 here is CATTSTAGDIRLQFF. CDR3 nucleotide sequence: TGTGCCACCACCTCGACAGCTGGAGACATCAGGCTGCAGTTCTTC. The J gene is TRBJ2-1, the V gene TRBV15; tentatively, D is TRBD1 (5 bases). Germline values: CDR1 LNHNV, CDR2 YYDKDF (reference sequence). The CDR3 covers 15 residues. Deletions cut 7 bases from V and 12 bases from J, with 25 bases between.

There are a few counts of this clonotype. V and J are TRBV3-1 and TRBJ2-1, with TRBD2 matching over 7 bases. Germline V gives CDR1 LGHDT, CDR2 YNNKEL (reference sequence). Trimming took 1 base from V and 10 from J; bases not matched to a gene: 7. This CDR3 has 14 amino acids. In DNA, the CDR3 is TGTGCCAGCAGCCAAGGATACCGGGGGGTGGAGCAGTTCTTC. It yields the protein CASSQGYRGVEQFF.

This clonotype was seen a handful of times. A junction boundary mismatches the germline segment, possibly from a read error. The chain is built from TRBV11-2 and TRBJ1-1, with TRBD1 as a possible D gene (6 bases). Germline CDR1 SGHAT, CDR2 FQNNGV. The CDR3 contains 13 residues. The CDR3 coding sequence is TGTGCCAGCAGCGGCGACAGGAACACTGAAACTTTCTTT. It is translated as CASSGDRNTETFF.

This clonotype was counted a few times. The gene calls are TRBV12-3 or TRBV12-4 and TRBJ2-2, with 7 bases identical to TRBD2. The trim removed 3 bases at V and 4 bases at J, leaving 8 bases unmatched. CDR3 length: 16 residues. The DNA for the CDR3 is TGTGCCAGCAGTTTCACGACTAGCTTAATCACCGGGGAGCTGTTTTTT. This gives the protein CASSFTTSLITGELFF.